A selection of T cell receptor beta chains follows, all from one sample in a study of neoadjuvant nivolumab and ipilimumab in lung cancer. Produced via immunoSEQ multiplex PCR; TCRdb's table is partial and in-frame only. The sample has about 8,100 clones; more than 75% are singletons. The sample consisted of adjacent normal lung tissue, taken after neoadjuvant nivolumab, alone or with ipilimumab, at or shortly before surgery. These receptors all stem from an adult with non-small cell lung cancer. The CDR3 runs from the conserved cysteine through the conserved F or W. The order of the fields is D gene, V gene, clone size, J gene, CDR3 protein, CDR3 DNA. D genes are given only for firm matches. For some rows the clone size is stated as once, few or many, or as a class when expanded; others skip it.

d_gene: -
v_gene: TRBV10-1
abundance: -
j_gene: TRBJ2-7
CDR3aa: CASSDGYSYEQYF
CDR3nt: TGCGCCAGCAGTGATGGCTACTCCTACGAGCAGTACTTC

d_gene: TRBD2
v_gene: TRBV30
abundance: once
j_gene: TRBJ2-2
CDR3aa: CAGNLAGRDTGELFF
CDR3nt: TGTGCCGGAAACCTAGCGGGGAGGGACACCGGGGAGCTGTTTTTT

d_gene: -
v_gene: TRBV19
abundance: -
j_gene: TRBJ2-7
CDR3aa: CASRQTAAYEQYF
CDR3nt: TGTGCCAGTCGTCAGACAGCCGCCTACGAGCAGTACTTC

d_gene: TRBD1
v_gene: TRBV2
abundance: -
j_gene: TRBJ1-2
CDR3aa: CASSGIQGAPNYGYTF
CDR3nt: TGTGCCAGCAGCGGAATACAGGGGGCCCCGAACTATGGCTACACCTTC

d_gene: TRBD1
v_gene: TRBV7-2
abundance: -
j_gene: TRBJ2-5
CDR3aa: CASSPDRGKTQYF
CDR3nt: TGTGCCAGCAGCCCAGACAGGGGGAAGACCCAGTACTTC

d_gene: -
v_gene: TRBV5-1
abundance: -
j_gene: TRBJ1-1
CDR3aa: CASSLIGASMNTEAFF
CDR3nt: TGCGCCAGCAGCTTGATTGGGGCATCCATGAACACTGAAGCTTTCTTT

d_gene: TRBD1
v_gene: TRBV7-9
abundance: -
j_gene: TRBJ2-7
CDR3aa: CASSQTGTGYDEQYF
CDR3nt: TGTGCCAGCAGCCAGACCGGGACAGGGTATGACGAGCAGTACTTC

d_gene: -
v_gene: TRBV11-2
abundance: -
j_gene: TRBJ1-3
CDR3aa: CASSPVDRRSGNTIYF
CDR3nt: TGTGCCAGCAGCCCTGTTGACAGGCGCTCTGGAAACACCATATATTTT

d_gene: -
v_gene: TRBV29-1
abundance: once
j_gene: TRBJ1-2
CDR3aa: CSAWGGGYTF
CDR3nt: TGCAGCGCCTGGGGGGGAGGCTACACCTTC

d_gene: -
v_gene: TRBV2
abundance: -
j_gene: TRBJ1-5
CDR3aa: CASRLDSNQPQHF
CDR3nt: TGTGCCAGCAGGCTAGACAGCAATCAGCCCCAGCATTTT

d_gene: -
v_gene: TRBV10-3
abundance: -
j_gene: TRBJ2-1
CDR3aa: CASRSASNEQFF
CDR3nt: TGTGCCTCACGGTCCGCGTCCAATGAGCAGTTCTTC

d_gene: -
v_gene: TRBV4-1
abundance: few
j_gene: TRBJ1-2
CDR3aa: CASSQIGGQSYTF
CDR3nt: TGCGCCAGCAGCCAGATAGGGGGGCAAAGCTACACCTTC

d_gene: -
v_gene: TRBV5-4
abundance: -
j_gene: TRBJ1-4
CDR3aa: CASSQDSTNEKLFF
CDR3nt: TGTGCCAGCAGCCAGGACTCAACTAATGAAAAACTGTTTTTT

d_gene: -
v_gene: TRBV4-3
abundance: few
j_gene: TRBJ1-1
CDR3aa: CASSFGSGTNLEAFF
CDR3nt: TGCGCCAGCAGTTTTGGTTCAGGGACAAACCTTGAAGCTTTCTTT

d_gene: -
v_gene: TRBV6-6
abundance: -
j_gene: TRBJ2-3
CDR3aa: CASSTRTDTQYF
CDR3nt: TGTGCCAGCAGCACCCGCACAGATACGCAGTATTTT

d_gene: TRBD1
v_gene: TRBV10-2
abundance: -
j_gene: TRBJ1-1
CDR3aa: CASGTGGGYTEAFF
CDR3nt: TGCGCCAGCGGAACAGGGGGCGGGTACACTGAAGCTTTCTTT

d_gene: TRBD2
v_gene: TRBV5-1
abundance: -
j_gene: TRBJ2-1
CDR3aa: CASSLEPGLAGYNEQFF
CDR3nt: TGCGCCAGCAGCTTGGAACCGGGACTAGCGGGATACAATGAGCAGTTCTTC

d_gene: -
v_gene: TRBV6-5
abundance: -
j_gene: TRBJ2-7
CDR3aa: CASSSAYEQYF
CDR3nt: TGTGCCAGCAGTTCGGCCTACGAGCAGTACTTC

d_gene: -
v_gene: TRBV28
abundance: -
j_gene: TRBJ2-7
CDR3aa: CASRNSGPITYEQYF
CDR3nt: TGTGCCAGCAGAAACTCGGGACCCATAACCTACGAGCAGTACTTC

d_gene: -
v_gene: TRBV9
abundance: -
j_gene: TRBJ2-3
CDR3aa: CASSVRFTDTQYF
CDR3nt: TGTGCCAGCAGCGTACGGTTCACAGATACGCAGTATTTT

d_gene: -
v_gene: TRBV7-9
abundance: -
j_gene: TRBJ2-7
CDR3aa: CASSSGGGTYEQYF
CDR3nt: TGTGCCAGCAGCTCCGGTGGCGGAACCTACGAGCAGTACTTC

d_gene: -
v_gene: TRBV7-2
abundance: -
j_gene: TRBJ2-5
CDR3aa: CASSRTPGETQYF
CDR3nt: TGTGCCAGCAGCCGTACTCCCGGAGAGACCCAGTACTTC

d_gene: -
v_gene: TRBV5-6
abundance: medium-sized
j_gene: TRBJ1-2
CDR3aa: CASSREGLVYGYTF
CDR3nt: TGTGCCAGCAGTCGTGAGGGGCTGGTCTATGGCTACACCTTC

d_gene: -
v_gene: TRBV6-6
abundance: -
j_gene: TRBJ2-5
CDR3aa: CASSLAGRQETQYF
CDR3nt: TGTGCCAGCAGTTTGGCGGGGCGGCAAGAGACCCAGTACTTC

d_gene: -
v_gene: TRBV18
abundance: -
j_gene: TRBJ1-5
CDR3aa: CASSPFPVSNQPQHF
CDR3nt: TGTGCCAGCTCACCCTTCCCGGTCTCCAATCAGCCCCAGCATTTT

d_gene: TRBD2
v_gene: TRBV6-1
abundance: -
j_gene: TRBJ2-1
CDR3aa: CASWAAGGPFNEQFF
CDR3nt: TGTGCCAGTTGGGCGGCGGGGGGGCCCTTCAATGAGCAGTTCTTC

d_gene: TRBD1
v_gene: TRBV7-9
abundance: -
j_gene: TRBJ1-1
CDR3aa: CASSRTRTGSNTEAFF
CDR3nt: TGTGCCAGCAGCCGAACCCGGACAGGGTCGAACACTGAAGCTTTCTTT

d_gene: TRBD1
v_gene: TRBV2
abundance: few
j_gene: TRBJ1-2
CDR3aa: CASKLGQGNYGYTF
CDR3nt: TGTGCCAGCAAATTGGGACAGGGGAACTATGGCTACACCTTC

d_gene: -
v_gene: TRBV7-9
abundance: medium-sized
j_gene: TRBJ1-4
CDR3aa: CASSFPSQGTNEKLFF
CDR3nt: TGTGCCAGCAGCTTCCCTTCACAGGGAACTAATGAAAAACTGTTTTTT

d_gene: TRBD1
v_gene: TRBV6-5
abundance: -
j_gene: TRBJ2-7
CDR3aa: CASGRITGGEQYF
CDR3nt: TGTGCCAGCGGACGAATAACAGGGGGCGAGCAGTACTTC

d_gene: -
v_gene: TRBV10-3
abundance: -
j_gene: TRBJ1-4
CDR3aa: CAISGQFLGAIEKLFF
CDR3nt: TGTGCCATCTCAGGACAGTTCCTTGGGGCTATTGAAAAACTGTTTTTT

d_gene: -
v_gene: TRBV30
abundance: -
j_gene: TRBJ1-1
CDR3aa: CAWKRASTEAFF
CDR3nt: TGTGCCTGGAAAAGGGCCAGCACTGAAGCTTTCTTT

d_gene: -
v_gene: TRBV14
abundance: -
j_gene: TRBJ1-6
CDR3aa: CASLQAGSYNSPLHF
CDR3nt: TGTGCCAGCTTACAGGCCGGCTCCTATAATTCACCCCTCCACTTT

d_gene: -
v_gene: TRBV5-4
abundance: -
j_gene: TRBJ2-2
CDR3aa: CASSLGWGPANTGELFF
CDR3nt: TGTGCCAGCAGCTTGGGTTGGGGCCCTGCGAACACCGGGGAGCTGTTTTTT

d_gene: -
v_gene: TRBV10-3
abundance: once
j_gene: TRBJ2-3
CDR3aa: CAISEGRGSTDTQYF
CDR3nt: TGTGCCATCAGTGAGGGACGGGGGAGCACAGATACGCAGTATTTT

d_gene: TRBD1
v_gene: TRBV29-1
abundance: -
j_gene: TRBJ2-7
CDR3aa: CSVGAGGNVHEQYF
CDR3nt: TGCAGCGTTGGAGCAGGGGGCAACGTTCACGAGCAGTACTTC

d_gene: -
v_gene: TRBV4-3
abundance: -
j_gene: TRBJ1-2
CDR3aa: CASSQDIAVDGYTF
CDR3nt: TGCGCCAGCAGCCAAGATATCGCGGTGGATGGCTACACCTTC

d_gene: TRBD1
v_gene: TRBV9
abundance: -
j_gene: TRBJ1-2
CDR3aa: CASSAGTGGLGYGYTF
CDR3nt: TGTGCCAGCAGCGCCGGGACAGGGGGCTTAGGCTATGGCTACACCTTC

d_gene: -
v_gene: TRBV6-1
abundance: -
j_gene: TRBJ2-1
CDR3aa: CASSELVIDEQFF
CDR3nt: TGTGCCAGCAGTGAACTAGTGATCGATGAGCAGTTCTTC

d_gene: TRBD1
v_gene: TRBV30
abundance: -
j_gene: TRBJ1-5
CDR3aa: CAWSQGQGVKQPQHF
CDR3nt: TGTGCCTGGAGTCAGGGACAGGGGGTTAAGCAGCCCCAGCATTTT

d_gene: -
v_gene: TRBV5-8
abundance: few
j_gene: TRBJ2-7
CDR3aa: CASERGTNEQYF
CDR3nt: TGTGCCAGCGAAAGGGGTACCAACGAGCAGTACTTC

d_gene: TRBD1
v_gene: TRBV5-1
abundance: -
j_gene: TRBJ1-4
CDR3aa: CASSLAGGKTNEKLFF
CDR3nt: TGCGCCAGCAGCCTCGCAGGGGGCAAGACTAATGAAAAACTGTTTTTT

d_gene: -
v_gene: TRBV5-6
abundance: -
j_gene: TRBJ1-1
CDR3aa: CASSIDSGLSTEAFF
CDR3nt: TGTGCCAGCAGCATTGACAGTGGCTTGAGCACTGAAGCTTTCTTT

d_gene: -
v_gene: TRBV19
abundance: -
j_gene: TRBJ2-7
CDR3aa: CASSIGGLGTYEQYF
CDR3nt: TGTGCCAGTAGTATAGGGGGATTGGGAACCTACGAGCAGTACTTC

d_gene: -
v_gene: TRBV27
abundance: few
j_gene: TRBJ2-5
CDR3aa: CASSDLSQETQYF
CDR3nt: TGTGCCAGCAGCGACTTGTCGCAAGAGACCCAGTACTTC

d_gene: TRBD1
v_gene: TRBV9
abundance: -
j_gene: TRBJ1-4
CDR3aa: CASSVAGTAEKLFF
CDR3nt: TGTGCCAGCAGCGTAGCCGGGACAGCTGAAAAACTGTTTTTT

d_gene: -
v_gene: TRBV5-1
abundance: -
j_gene: TRBJ2-3
CDR3aa: CASSLGGTDTQYF
CDR3nt: TGCGCCAGCAGCTTGGGGGGGACAGATACGCAGTATTTT

d_gene: -
v_gene: TRBV11-2
abundance: -
j_gene: TRBJ2-2
CDR3aa: CASSLGAGELFF
CDR3nt: TGTGCCAGCAGCTTGGGTGCCGGGGAGCTGTTTTTT

d_gene: -
v_gene: TRBV7-2
abundance: -
j_gene: TRBJ1-2
CDR3aa: CASSLDLGAWGYTF
CDR3nt: TGTGCCAGCAGCTTAGATCTTGGGGCTTGGGGCTACACCTTC

d_gene: TRBD1
v_gene: TRBV19
abundance: -
j_gene: TRBJ2-7
CDR3aa: CASSMGQGAIYEQYF
CDR3nt: TGTGCCAGTAGTATGGGGCAGGGGGCGATCTACGAGCAGTACTTC

d_gene: -
v_gene: TRBV29-1
abundance: -
j_gene: TRBJ2-1
CDR3aa: CSAVGVSYNEQFF
CDR3nt: TGCAGCGCCGTCGGAGTGTCCTACAATGAGCAGTTCTTC

d_gene: -
v_gene: TRBV6-6
abundance: -
j_gene: TRBJ1-5
CDR3aa: CASAPSTNNQPQHF
CDR3nt: TGTGCCAGCGCCCCATCCACAAACAATCAGCCCCAGCATTTT

d_gene: -
v_gene: TRBV7-6
abundance: -
j_gene: TRBJ2-7
CDR3aa: CASSPQTAEQYF
CDR3nt: TGTGCCAGCAGCCCTCAGACGGCCGAGCAGTACTTC

d_gene: -
v_gene: TRBV5-1
abundance: -
j_gene: TRBJ1-2
CDR3aa: CASSLVEGGLPQAYGYTF
CDR3nt: TGCGCCAGCAGCTTGGTAGAGGGTGGGCTTCCTCAAGCCTATGGCTACACCTTC